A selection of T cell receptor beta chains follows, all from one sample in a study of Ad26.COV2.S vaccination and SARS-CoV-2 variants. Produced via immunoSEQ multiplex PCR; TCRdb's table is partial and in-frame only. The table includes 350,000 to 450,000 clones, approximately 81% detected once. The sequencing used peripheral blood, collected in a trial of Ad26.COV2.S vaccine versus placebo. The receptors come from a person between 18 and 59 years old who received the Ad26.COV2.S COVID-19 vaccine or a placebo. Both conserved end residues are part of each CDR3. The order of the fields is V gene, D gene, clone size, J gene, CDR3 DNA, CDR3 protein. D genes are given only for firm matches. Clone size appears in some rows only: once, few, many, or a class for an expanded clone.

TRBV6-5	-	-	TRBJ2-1	TGTGCCAGCAGTTACTCTCTAGCCCAAAAGCAGTTCTTC	CASSYSLAQKQFF
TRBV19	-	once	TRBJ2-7	TGTGCCAGTAGTATCCCGGGACAAGAATACGAGCAGTACTTC	CASSIPGQEYEQYF
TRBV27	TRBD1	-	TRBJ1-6	TGTGCCAGCAGGACAGGGGTGGCGAATTCACCCCTCCACTTT	CASRTGVANSPLHF
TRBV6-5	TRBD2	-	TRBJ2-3	TGTGCCAGCAGTTCGTCACTAGCGGGGGGCACAGATACGCAGTATTTT	CASSSSLAGGTDTQYF
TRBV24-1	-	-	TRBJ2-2	TGTGCCACCAGTGTAAGGACAACTAACACCGGGGAGCTGTTTTTT	CATSVRTTNTGELFF
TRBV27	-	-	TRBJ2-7	TGTGCCAGCACCGATTTCTACGAGCAGTACTTC	CASTDFYEQYF
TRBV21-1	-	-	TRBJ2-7	TGTGCCAGGAGCGGGAGTTTTTGGTACGAGCAGTACTTC	CARSGSFWYEQYF
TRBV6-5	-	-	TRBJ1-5	TGTGCCAGCAATCTCCAGGGACACGGACAGCCCCAGCATTTT	CASNLQGHGQPQHF
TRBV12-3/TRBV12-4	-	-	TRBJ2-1	TGTGCCAGCAGTCCCCGGGGAGACAATGAGCAGTTCTTC	CASSPRGDNEQFF
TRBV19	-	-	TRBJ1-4	TGTGCCAGTAGTACTCGTCGATCGGATGAAAAACTGTTTTTT	CASSTRRSDEKLFF
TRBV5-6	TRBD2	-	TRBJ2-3	TGTGCCAGCAGCTGGACTAGCGCCACAGATACGCAGTATTTT	CASSWTSATDTQYF
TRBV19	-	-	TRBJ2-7	TGTGCCAGTAGTCCCGAGGGATCCTACGAGCAGTACTTC	CASSPEGSYEQYF
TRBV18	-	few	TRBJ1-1	TGTGCCAGCTCACCCGCCCTAACAGGAGCCAGAGAAGCTTTCTTT	CASSPALTGAREAFF
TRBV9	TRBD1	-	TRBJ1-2	TGTGCCAGCACCACAGGGGGCGCGATCGGCTACACCTTC	CASTTGGAIGYTF
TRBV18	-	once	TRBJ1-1	TGTGCCAGCTCACCACCGGGGGGAGGCTCGTTGAACACTGAAGCTTTCTTT	CASSPPGGGSLNTEAFF
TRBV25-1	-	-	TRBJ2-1	TGTGCCAGCAGTATTATAGGGGGCTCCTACAATGAGCAGTTCTTC	CASSIIGGSYNEQFF
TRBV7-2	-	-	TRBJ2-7	TGTGCCAGCAGCTTAGCCCGGGGTCAGCAGTACTTC	CASSLARGQQYF
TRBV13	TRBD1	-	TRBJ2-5	TGTGCCAGCAGCCTAATCGGACAGGGTGTGAAAGAGACCCAGTACTTC	CASSLIGQGVKETQYF
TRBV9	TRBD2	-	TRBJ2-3	TGTGCCAGCAGCGTAGAGAGCGGGGGTATATATGATACGCAGTATTTT	CASSVESGGIYDTQYF
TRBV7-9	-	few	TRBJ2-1	TGTGCCAGCAGCTTACAGGGAGGTGAGCAGTTCTTC	CASSLQGGEQFF
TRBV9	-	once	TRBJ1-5	TGTGCCAGCAGCGTAGGTCAGGGTGGTCAGCCCCAGCATTTT	CASSVGQGGQPQHF
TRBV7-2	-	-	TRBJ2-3	TGTGCCAGCAGCTTAGGATCCGGCTCTGTTGATACGCAGTATTTT	CASSLGSGSVDTQYF
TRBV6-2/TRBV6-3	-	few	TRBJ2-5	TGTGCCAGCAGTTACCTAAGACACCAAGAGACCCAGTACTTC	CASSYLRHQETQYF
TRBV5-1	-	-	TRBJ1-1	TGCGCCAGCACCAGGGATCATAACACTGAAGCTTTCTTT	CASTRDHNTEAFF
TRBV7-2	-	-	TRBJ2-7	TGTGCCAGCAGCCAACAGGGAGCGCTCTACGAGCAGTACTTC	CASSQQGALYEQYF
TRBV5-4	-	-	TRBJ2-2	TGTGCCAGCAGCTTGGGACAATTGAACACCGGGGAGCTGTTTTTT	CASSLGQLNTGELFF
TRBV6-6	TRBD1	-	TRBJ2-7	TGTGCCAGCAGTTCGACCGGGACAGGGGGAACCTACGAGCAGTACTTC	CASSSTGTGGTYEQYF
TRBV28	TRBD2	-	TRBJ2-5	TGTGCCAGCAGTTTAACTAGCGGGAGTTTAGAGGAGACCCAGTACTTC	CASSLTSGSLEETQYF
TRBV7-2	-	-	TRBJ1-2	TGTGCCAGCAGCTTAGTACCAGGGAACTATGGCTACACCTTC	CASSLVPGNYGYTF
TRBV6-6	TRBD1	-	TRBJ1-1	TGTGCCAGCAGTCCCCCGGGACAGTCGACTGAAGCTTTCTTT	CASSPPGQSTEAFF
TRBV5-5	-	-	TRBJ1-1	TGTGCCAGCAGCTTGGCTGGGGGAAACACTGAAGCTTTCTTT	CASSLAGGNTEAFF
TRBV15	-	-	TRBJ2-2	TGTGCCACCAGCAACACATACCCCAACACCGGGGAGCTGTTTTTT	CATSNTYPNTGELFF
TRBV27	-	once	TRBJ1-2	TGTGCCAGCAGTTCCCAGAGCGGGGGTGCCTATGGCTACACCTTC	CASSSQSGGAYGYTF
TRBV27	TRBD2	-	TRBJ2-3	TGTGCCAGCAGTCCAACTAGCGGGGGGGCCCCCACAGATACGCAGTATTTT	CASSPTSGGAPTDTQYF
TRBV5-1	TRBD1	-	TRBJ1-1	TGCGCCAGCAGCTTGAACGGACAGGGGCAACTGAACACTGAAGCTTTCTTT	CASSLNGQGQLNTEAFF
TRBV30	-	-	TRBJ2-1	TGTGCCTGGAGTGTTACCCACGGGCAGTTCTTC	CAWSVTHGQFF
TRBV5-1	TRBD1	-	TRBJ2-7	TGCGCCAGCAGCAAGACAGGGTCCGAGCAGTACTTC	CASSKTGSEQYF
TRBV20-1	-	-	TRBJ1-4	TGCAGTGCTAGTTTTCGTGGTTATAATGAAAAACTGTTTTTT	CSASFRGYNEKLFF
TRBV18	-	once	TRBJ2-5	TGTGCCAGCTCACCGTCCCAAGAGACCCAGTACTTC	CASSPSQETQYF
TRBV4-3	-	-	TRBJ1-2	TGCGCCAGCAGCCAAGGGGTCACCTCCCACGATGGCTACACCTTC	CASSQGVTSHDGYTF
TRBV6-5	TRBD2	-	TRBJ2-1	TGTGCCAGCAGCCGGGCTAGCGGGAACTATGAGCAGTTCTTC	CASSRASGNYEQFF
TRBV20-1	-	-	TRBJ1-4	TGCAGTGCTAGTCGTGACAGGAGCCCAAATGAAAAACTGTTTTTT	CSASRDRSPNEKLFF
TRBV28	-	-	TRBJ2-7	TGTGCCAGCAGTCCCTGGACAGTAGTAGGCTACGAGCAGTACTTC	CASSPWTVVGYEQYF
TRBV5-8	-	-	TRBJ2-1	TGTGCCAGCAGCTTGGCCCAGGGGAGGGGTGAGCAGTTCTTC	CASSLAQGRGEQFF
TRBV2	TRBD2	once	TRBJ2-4	TGTGCCAGCAGTGTGGTGGCGACTAGCGGGAGATTTCTCGGCAAAAACATTCAGTACTTC	CASSVVATSGRFLGKNIQYF
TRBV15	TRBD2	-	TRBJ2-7	TGTGCCACCAGAAAAGATAGCGGGGGAGCTTACGAGCAGTACTTC	CATRKDSGGAYEQYF
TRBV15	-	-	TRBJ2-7	TGTGCCACCAGCAGAGACAGGGGCAGGGCCTACGAGCAGTACTTC	CATSRDRGRAYEQYF
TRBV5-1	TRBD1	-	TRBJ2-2	TGCGCCAGCACCGGGACAGGGGACGGCGGGGAGCTGTTTTTT	CASTGTGDGGELFF
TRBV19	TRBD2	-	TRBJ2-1	TGTGCCAAGCCTCTCGGCCTAGCGGGGATCAACAATGAGCAGTTCTTC	CAKPLGLAGINNEQFF
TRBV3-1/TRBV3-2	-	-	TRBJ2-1	TGTGCCAGCAGCCCTTTGGGTGGGCCTCGGTCCTACAATGAGCAGTTCTTC	CASSPLGGPRSYNEQFF
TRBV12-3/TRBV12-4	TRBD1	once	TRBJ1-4	TGTGCCAGCAGTACCGGGACAGGGGTGTTTTTT	CASSTGTGVFF
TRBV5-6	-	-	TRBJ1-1	TGTGCCAGCAGCAGGAGGCGGACAGAGAACACTGAAGCTTTCTTT	CASSRRRTENTEAFF
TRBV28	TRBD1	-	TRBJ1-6	TGTGCCAGCAGAGTAGACAGGGGCATCTCACCCCTCCACTTT	CASRVDRGISPLHF
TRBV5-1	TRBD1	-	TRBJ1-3	TGCGCCAGCAGCCCCGGGGACAGATCCTCTGGAAACACCATATATTTT	CASSPGDRSSGNTIYF